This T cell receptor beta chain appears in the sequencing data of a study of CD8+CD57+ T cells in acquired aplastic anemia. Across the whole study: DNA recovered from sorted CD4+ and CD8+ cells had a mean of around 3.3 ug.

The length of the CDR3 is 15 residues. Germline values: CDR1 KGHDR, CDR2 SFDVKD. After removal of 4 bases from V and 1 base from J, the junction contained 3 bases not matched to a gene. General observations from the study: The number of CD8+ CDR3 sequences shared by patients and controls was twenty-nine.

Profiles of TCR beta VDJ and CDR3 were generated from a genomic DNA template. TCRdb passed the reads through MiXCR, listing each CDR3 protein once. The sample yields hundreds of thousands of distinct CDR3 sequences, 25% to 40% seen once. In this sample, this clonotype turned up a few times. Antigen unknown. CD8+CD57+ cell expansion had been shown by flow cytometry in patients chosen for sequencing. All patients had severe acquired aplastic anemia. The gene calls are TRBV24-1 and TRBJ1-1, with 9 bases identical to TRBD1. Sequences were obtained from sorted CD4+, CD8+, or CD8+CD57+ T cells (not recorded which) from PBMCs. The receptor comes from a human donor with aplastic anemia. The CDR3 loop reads CATSDPTGGNTEAFF. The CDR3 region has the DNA TGTGCCACCAGTGACCCGACAGGGGGGAACACTGAAGCTTTCTTT.